This TCR beta chain originates from a study of blood T cell repertoires in COVID-19. As for the study in general: COVID-19 samples collected from the United States, Italy and Spain covered acute and convalescent phases. PBMCs, B-cell-depleted T cells, or T cells provided the cDNA or gDNA that made up the material.

The CDR3 is 15 amino acids. Germline V gene data show CDR1 as DFQATT and CDR2 as SNEGSKA (reference sequence). The V end lost 3 bases, the J end lost 4 bases, and 13 bases lay between the germline ends. Original processing notes: From reference gene primer amplification, estimates of nucleated cell counts were derived. Generated by immunoSEQ multiplex PCR, the TCRdb table keeps only in-frame clones and is missing some. The V and J calls and clone size were taken over from that table, and D and trimming were inferred from the DNA. This table holds roughly 74,000 clones, 70% to 90% found once. The sequence was collected from a man aged 70-80 years with acute or convalescent COVID-19. Sequences were obtained from peripheral blood. The rearrangement links TRBV20-1 to TRBJ1-6, with D hard to call. In nucleotides, the CDR3 is TGCAGTGCTAGTCCGCAACAATCTTATAATTCACCCCTCCACTTT. Translated, it gives CSASPQQSYNSPLHF.